This T cell receptor beta chain is from a study of early T cells in non-severe SARS-CoV-2 infection (dated by TCRdb to about 2021). About the investigation overall: Because TCR sequencing relied on bulk RNA taken from unsorted whole blood, pairing of alpha and beta chains was not possible. The paper's findings and limits, for the study overall: VDJdb matching was skewed toward anti-spike CD8 responses and likely underestimated virus-specific expansions by missing private and CD4 specificities.

Trimming leaves V shorter by 2 bases and J shorter by 7 bases, with the junction holding 7 bases beyond the gene matches. CDR1 MGHRA and CDR2 YSYEKL were looked up in the germline V gene. Counted from cysteine to phenylalanine, this CDR3 has 16 amino acids. Just CDR3 DNA is preserved here, 48 bases in frame from base 1. There are many counts of this clonotype. Its antigen specificity is not known. No base quality values were provided; no much bigger clone lies one nucleotide off. Library preparation was by 5' RACE. Sequencing instrument: NextSeq 500. The TCR library protocol attached unique molecular identifiers to individual cDNA molecules to correct for sequencing error and PCR bias. Sequencing covered both TCR alpha and beta chains, and within each sample the abundances of alpha and beta sequences were tightly co-correlated. The authors' analysis ran thus. Decombinator V4 was used to perform V gene, J gene and CDR3 annotation of TCR sequences. Expanded TCRs were defined as changing significantly between any two time points under a Poisson model with p below 0.0001. TCR abundances were normalised to the total number of TCRs sequenced in each sample and reported as counts per million. TRAV1-2 paired with TRAJ12, TRAJ20 or TRAJ33 defined MAIT TCRs, while TRAV10 paired with TRAJ18 defined iNKT TCRs. VDJdb, accessed on 1 November 2021, was searched for TCRs annotated for CMV, EBV and SARS-CoV-2, and TCRs annotated for more than one antigen were excluded. Using fastp at Q25 and MiXCR, TCRdb reprocessed the public reads and kept productive beta chains. A single entry per CDR3 protein holds the most common genes and DNA from its merged rows. Here the V and J calls rest on TCRdb's processing, not on the authors' analysis. Within this sample are approximately 76,000 distinct CDR3 sequences, with over 12% of them counted one time only. In total, the top ten clones hold roughly 3% of the sample.

Set within a cohort of healthcare workers in London, UK, this nested case-control study involved weekly PCR testing of nasopharyngeal swabs along with blood sampling. Healthcare workers were enrolled in the week of the UK lockdown, from 23 to 31 March 2020, and were followed every week for up to roughly 15 weeks. This chain is built from TRBV4-1 and TRBJ2-1; 11 bases in the middle match TRBD2. The source of this sequence is an adult who was a healthcare worker with PCR-confirmed SARS-CoV-2 infection or an uninfected control (not recorded which). Sequencing input: whole blood. The CDR3: CASSQLLAGVTNEQFF. The bases read TGCGCCAGCAGCCAATTACTAGCGGGAGTCACTAATGAGCAGTTCTTC.